These 23 T cell receptor beta chains originate from one sample sequenced in a study of cytotoxic CD8 clonotypes in ibrutinib-treated CLL. Sequencing used immunoSEQ multiplex PCR; TCRdb keeps in-frame clones, though not all of them. The repertoire holds fewer than 200,000 clones, with approximately 80% as singletons. This material consisted of PBMCs, taken after 24 months of ibrutinib treatment. Every receptor here comes from a human donor with chronic lymphocytic leukemia.

The chain links TRBV13 to TRBJ2-7, with TRBD2 as a possible D gene (5 bases). The CDR3 runs to 19 residues. Trimming cost V 2 bases and J 0 bases, with 23 bases left between them. Germline V gene sequence: CDR1 PRHDT, CDR2 FYEKMQ (reference sequence). The CDR3 loop is CASSLFGMSGGLSSYEQYF. CDR3 sequence (DNA): TGTGCCAGCAGCTTATTCGGGATGAGTGGCGGTCTAAGCTCCTACGAGCAGTACTTC.

The rearrangement joins TRBV27 to TRBJ1-1, with TRBD1 matching 9 bases. The V gene end was trimmed by 6 bases and the J gene end by 6 bases; junction bases not matched to a gene: 11. The CDR3 runs to 15 residues. Germline V gene data show CDR1 as MNHEY and CDR2 as SMNVEV (reference sequence). CDR3 DNA: TGTGCCAGCAGCTCCCTGGGGACAGGGATTGCTGAAGCTTTCTTT. It encodes CASSSLGTGIAEAFF.

The V and J genes are TRBV29-1 and TRBJ2-5; 8 nucleotides agree with TRBD2. This CDR3 region has 14 residues. The J segment lost 4 bases and the V segment lost 2 bases, leaving 6 bases of the junction unmatched. Per the germline V gene, CDR1 is SQVTM and CDR2 is ANQGSEA. CDR3 coding DNA: TGCAGCGTTGAACTAGTCCGGGGGGGAGAGACCCAGTACTTC. Translating it yields CSVELVRGGETQYF.

The chain has TRBV5-1 and TRBJ2-1, with TRBD1 matching 9 bases. The germline V gene has CDR1 SGHRS and CDR2 YFSETQ. The V segment lost 4 bases and the J segment 7 bases; nucleotides outside the gene matches: 6. The CDR3 length is 14 residues. Here the CDR3 reads CASSQPTGGNEQFF. For the CDR3, the DNA is TGCGCCAGCAGCCAACCGACAGGGGGGAATGAGCAGTTCTTC.

The chain carries TRBV27 and TRBJ2-7, with TRBD1 identical over 7 bases. Germline-derived CDR1 and CDR2 are MNHEY and SMNVEV (reference sequence). The CDR3 is 16 amino acids. The V segment lost 3 bases and the J segment 3 bases; nucleotides outside the gene matches: 11. The CDR3 coding sequence is TGTGCCAGCAGTTTGGACGGCGGACAGGATATCTACGAGCAGTACTTC. Translated, it gives CASSLDGGQDIYEQYF.

This clone came up once. This chain connects TRBV11-2 to TRBJ2-3, with 9 positions matching TRBD2. The CDR3 is made up of 14 amino acids. CDR1 is SGHAT, CDR2 FQNNGV, per germline. With 4 bases clipped from V and 6 bases from J, the junction kept 5 bases outside the gene matches. CDR3: CASSSGTSLDTQYF. The CDR3 nucleotides read TGTGCCAGCAGCTCCGGGACTAGCTTGGATACGCAGTATTTT.

The chain uses TRBV7-6 and TRBJ1-4; no clear D. CDR3 length equals 17 residues. V was trimmed by 5 bases and J by 0 bases, leaving 16 bases between them. The germline gives CDR1 SGHVS, CDR2 FNYEAQ. The CDR3 DNA reads as TGTGCCAGCAGCCCGGAGACCCAGCTTGCAACTAATGAAAAACTGTTTTTT. It codes for CASSPETQLATNEKLFF.

The V and J genes are TRBV5-1 and TRBJ2-5; possibly TRBD1 or TRBD2 for D (7 bases each). CDR3 length equals 14 residues. Germline lookup yields CDR1 SGHRS and CDR2 YFSETQ. V lost 4 bases and J 2 bases, leaving 12 bases between the germline ends. The CDR3 DNA follows: TGCGCCAGCAGCCAGGGGGGGTCTCAAGAGACCCAGTACTTC. This gives the protein CASSQGGSQETQYF.

The chain carries TRBV7-3 and TRBJ1-2; TRBD1 aligns across 7 bases. The junction had 7 bases not matched to a gene; V was cut back by 6 bases and J by 0 bases. The CDR3 is 15 amino acids. From germline, CDR1 is SGHTA and CDR2 FQGTGA. As DNA, the CDR3 is TGTGCCAGCAGACTTAACAGGGGAACTAACTATGGCTACACCTTC. Its protein is CASRLNRGTNYGYTF.

V is TRBV4-1 and J is TRBJ2-5; 15 bases align to TRBD2. With V trimmed by 0 bases and J by 4 bases, 6 bases remained unmatched. This CDR3 spans 18 amino acids. CDR1 is MGHRA and CDR2 is YSYEKL in the germline V gene. The CDR3 loop is CASSQDLGLAGGVETQYF. DNA for the CDR3: TGCGCCAGCAGCCAAGATTTAGGACTAGCGGGAGGGGTAGAGACCCAGTACTTC.

The chain links TRBV18 to TRBJ2-2; 10 nucleotides align to TRBD1. V trimming: 2 bases; J trimming: 6 bases; junction bases outside the gene matches: 12. This CDR3 is 18 amino acids long. The germline V gene encodes CDR1 KGHSH and CDR2 LQKENI. The CDR3 bases are TGTGCCAGCTCACCAATGGTGTCGGGACAGGGGACACCCGGGGAGCTGTTTTTT. Translated: CASSPMVSGQGTPGELFF.

This clone was recorded a few times. The chain joins TRBV2 to TRBJ2-1, with D uncertain. Germline values: CDR1 SNHLY, CDR2 FYNNEI. V was trimmed by 8 bases and J by 1 base, leaving 9 bases between them. This CDR3 contains 13 residues. CDR3: CASRPESYNEQFF. For the CDR3, the DNA is TGTGCCAGCCGACCGGAATCCTACAATGAGCAGTTCTTC.

The gene calls are TRBV6-1 and TRBJ1-1, with D unresolved. The CDR3 is made up of 14 amino acids. The V gene lost 7 bases and the J gene lost 0 bases, with 12 bases spanning the gap. Germline values: CDR1 MNHNS, CDR2 SASEGT. CDR3 sequence: CASTPPGVNTEAFF. CDR3 nucleotide sequence: TGTGCCAGCACTCCCCCCGGGGTGAACACTGAAGCTTTCTTT.

CDR3 amino acids: CSARWLYEQYF. The CDR3, as DNA: TGCAGTGCTAGATGGCTTTACGAGCAGTACTTC. The chain joins TRBV20-1 to TRBJ2-7; D is unresolved. Germline loops: CDR1 DFQATT, CDR2 SNEGSKA (reference sequence). V shed 2 bases and J shed 4 bases, with 6 bases lying between them. This CDR3 is built from 11 residues.

The chain is built from TRBV19 and TRBJ1-3; TRBD1 is a possible D gene (6 bases). The CDR3 loop spans 17 amino acids. Germline V CDR1 and CDR2: LNHDA, SQIVND (reference sequence). V lost 3 bases to trimming and J lost 4 bases, with 19 bases between them. CDR3: CASSIPGRGVKGNTIYF. CDR3 in DNA: TGTGCCAGTAGTATCCCTGGAAGGGGGGTAAAAGGAAACACCATATATTTT.

This clone appeared a few times. V usage is TRBV6-1 and J usage is TRBJ1-1; D is perhaps TRBD1 (6 bases). Germline V gives CDR1 MNHNS, CDR2 SASEGT. Trimming removed 8 bases at V and 3 bases at J, with 16 bases between. CDR3 size: 14 residues. CDR3 region: CASPGGADDTEAFF. In DNA, the CDR3 is TGTGCCAGCCCCGGGGGGGCGGACGACACTGAAGCTTTCTTT.

The J gene is TRBJ2-3, the V gene TRBV7-8; 9 bases are a match to TRBD2. J gave up 3 bases and V 2 bases, and 9 bases lay outside the gene matches. The CDR3 has 17 amino acids. CDR1 and CDR2 (germline): SGHVS, FQNEAQ. In nucleotides, the CDR3 is TGTGCCAGCAGCTTAAGAGCTAGCGGGGTATTTACAGATACGCAGTATTTT. Translation gives CASSLRASGVFTDTQYF.

CDR3 in amino acids: CASSVRSNYNSPLHF. The CDR3 DNA reads as TGTGCCAGTAGTGTGAGGTCAAACTATAATTCACCCCTCCACTTT. The V and J genes are TRBV19 and TRBJ1-6; D gene unclear. Trimming cost V 5 bases and J 3 bases, with 11 bases left between them. Per the germline V gene, CDR1 is LNHDA and CDR2 is SQIVND (reference sequence). The CDR3 has 15 residues.

The chain is built from TRBV7-2 and TRBJ1-5; D is ambiguous. CDR3 length: 13 amino acids. The ends were cut back, 1 base at V and 7 bases at J, with 8 bases in the middle. The germline CDR1 and CDR2 sequences are SGHTA and FQGNSA. CDR3: CASSLGFSQPQHF. The CDR3 nucleotides read TGTGCCAGCAGCTTAGGGTTCAGCCAGCCCCAGCATTTT.

By its share, this clone is medium-sized. The rearrangement links TRBV6-1 to TRBJ1-6; D is uncertain. The CDR3 spans 15 residues. V dropped 0 bases and J dropped 2 bases, with 5 bases sitting between them. Germline CDR1 and CDR2: MNHNS and SASEGT. CDR3: CASSEAQTYNSPLHF. The CDR3, as DNA: TGTGCCAGCAGTGAAGCCCAGACCTATAATTCACCCCTCCACTTT.

The chain has TRBV12-5 and TRBJ2-3, with D hard to call. Trimming cost V 1 base and J 0 bases, with 2 bases left between them. The CDR3 has 13 amino acids. Germline-derived CDR1 and CDR2 are LGHNT and FRNRAP. CDR3 loop: CASGLGSTDTQYF. The DNA for the CDR3 is TGTGCTAGTGGTTTGGGGAGCACAGATACGCAGTATTTT.

The CDR3 DNA reads TGTGCCAGCAGAAAGCATTACGAGCAGTACTTC. It yields the protein CASRKHYEQYF. This sequence joins TRBV28 and TRBJ2-7, with D uncertain. CDR3 size: 11 residues. The germline CDR1 and CDR2 sequences are MDHEN and SYDVKM. V lost 6 bases to trimming and J lost 4 bases, with 7 bases between them. Variable domain in full (rest from reference TRBV28 and TRBJ2-7): DVKVTQSSRYLVKRTGEKVFLECVQDMDHENMFWYRQDPGLGLRLIYFSYDVKMKEKGDIPEGYSVSREKKERFSLILESASTNQTSMYLCASRKHYEQYFGPGTRLTVT.

This clone was seen more than once but under ten times. This sequence joins TRBV5-3 and TRBJ1-6; a possible D gene is TRBD1 (6 bases). Being an ORF, TRBV5-3 has a function that is uncertain. The CDR3 runs to 14 residues. Deletions cut 8 bases from V and 10 bases from J, with 19 bases between. CDR3 residues: CASREEGGGSPLHF. The CDR3 coding sequence is TGTGCCAGCAGAGAAGAGGGGGGCGGATCACCCCTCCACTTT.